The 11 T cell receptor beta chains presented below share a single source sample, sequenced in a study of T cell responses to AZD1222 COVID-19 vaccine. Profiled with immunoSEQ multiplex PCR; TCRdb holds only in-frame clones, not every one. The sample lists roughly 150,000 clones; around 91% were seen once. The specimen comprised peripheral blood, sampled 28 days after the second AZD1222 dose. The receptors here all came from an adult who received the AZD1222 COVID-19 vaccine.

The V and J genes are TRBV7-2 and TRBJ1-5; no clear D. Trimming stripped 1 base from V and 4 bases from J, with 8 bases between. Germline lookup yields CDR1 SGHTA and CDR2 FQGNSA. This CDR3 has 14 residues. The CDR3 nucleotides are TGTGCCAGCAGCTTAGGGACGGGTAATCAGCCCCAGCATTTT. This sequence encodes CASSLGTGNQPQHF. The entire variable domain, with the rest obtained from reference TRBV7-2 and TRBJ1-5, is as follows: GAGVSQSPSNKVTEKGKDVELRCDPISGHTALYWYRQSLGQGLEFLIYFQGNSAPDKSGLPSDRFSAERTGGSVSTLTIQRTQQEDSAVYLCASSLGTGNQPQHFGDGTRLSIL.

The chain has TRBV19 and TRBJ2-4; no definite D call. The CDR3 covers 15 residues. Trimming removed 4 bases from V and 0 bases from J, with 10 bases in between. CDR1 and CDR2 (germline): LNHDA, SQIVND (reference sequence). For the CDR3, the DNA is TGTGCCAGTAGTACCTCCGAGCTAGCCAAAAACATTCAGTACTTC. Translated, it gives CASSTSELAKNIQYF. Combining the CDR3 with reference TRBV19 and TRBJ2-4 gives the whole variable domain DGGITQSPKYLFRKEGQNVTLSCEQNLNHDAMYWYRQDPGQGLRLIYYSQIVNDFQKGDIAEGYSVSREKKESFPLTVTSAQKNPTAFYLCASSTSELAKNIQYFGAGTRLSVL.

The chain couples TRBV2 to TRBJ2-2, with 7 bases that match TRBD2. The CDR3 is made up of 19 amino acids. The germline V gene encodes CDR1 SNHLY and CDR2 FYNNEI. V shed 7 bases, J shed 5 bases, and the junction held 22 bases outside the gene matches. The CDR3 is CASISVASTLAGETGELFF. The CDR3 nucleotides are TGTGCCAGCATCAGCGTAGCGTCTACCTTGGCGGGGGAAACCGGGGAGCTGTTTTTT.

Turning to this clone: Different DNA sequences within this sample yield the same CDR3. The chain carries TRBV18 and TRBJ1-3; D possibly corresponds to TRBD1 (6 bases). Germline loops: CDR1 KGHSH, CDR2 LQKENI. This CDR3 is 14 amino acids long. Trimming cost V 3 bases and J 1 base, with 7 bases left between them. CDR3 nucleotide sequence: TGTGCCAGCTCACCGGACAGATCTGGAAACACCATATATTTT. Its protein product is CASSPDRSGNTIYF.

V usage is TRBV6-2 or TRBV6-3 and J usage is TRBJ1-5; 7 bases map to TRBD1. Germline trimming cut 2 bases from V and 2 bases from J; bases unmatched to any gene: 6. CDR1 is MNHEY, CDR2 SVGEGT, per germline. This CDR3 contains 16 residues. The CDR3 DNA is TGTGCCAGCAGTTACCGGGCCCAGGGGGGCAATCAGCCCCAGCATTTT. It yields the protein CASSYRAQGGNQPQHF.

The CDR3: CASSFVRGGEAFF. Here the CDR3 DNA reads TGTGCCAGCAGCTTTGTGAGGGGTGGTGAAGCTTTCTTT. This rearrangement joins TRBV5-6 to TRBJ1-1; D may be TRBD1 (5 bases). Looked up from germline, CDR1 is SGHDT and CDR2 is YYEEEE. This CDR3 comprises 13 residues. The V end was cut by 2 bases, the J end by 7 bases, with 12 bases between.

The rearrangement joins TRBV30 to TRBJ1-1; D not certain. The V and J ends lost 4 bases and 1 base respectively, with 19 bases between them. The CDR3 is 16 amino acids. Germline V gives CDR1 GTSNPN, CDR2 SVGIG (reference sequence). In DNA form, the CDR3 reads TGTGCCTGGAAGACGCCGACGGGCTCCGGGAACACTGAAGCTTTCTTT. Its translation: CAWKTPTGSGNTEAFF.

This chain uses TRBV29-1 with TRBJ2-5; D gene unclear. V was clipped by 5 bases and J by 1 base, with 8 bases between them. This CDR3 is 12 amino acids long. CDR1 and CDR2 from the germline V gene are SQVTM and ANQGSEA. The CDR3 nucleotides are TGCAGCGTTTCTTTCCTCCAAGAGACCCAGTACTTC. Protein: CSVSFLQETQYF.

This sequence joins TRBV7-2 and TRBJ1-5; D uncertain. Germline CDR1 and CDR2: SGHTA and FQGNSA. V lost 1 base and J lost 7, with 8 bases in between. The CDR3 has 13 amino acids. CDR3 bases: TGTGCCAGCAGCTTAGGGGATAGGCAGCCCCAGCATTTT. Protein: CASSLGDRQPQHF.

The gene calls are TRBV27 and TRBJ2-5, with D maybe TRBD1 (6 bases). This CDR3 contains 13 residues. V lost 5 bases, J lost 9 bases, and 16 bases lay in between. Germline V gene sequence: CDR1 MNHEY, CDR2 SMNVEV (reference sequence). The CDR3 loop is CASSRTESQAQYF. In DNA, the CDR3 is TGTGCCAGCAGTCGGACAGAGTCTCAAGCCCAGTACTTC.

The chain links TRBV19 to TRBJ2-7; 7 nucleotides line up with TRBD2. The CDR3 has 14 residues. Unmatched junction bases numbered 5, after V lost 3 bases and J lost 3 bases. The germline V gene encodes CDR1 LNHDA and CDR2 SQIVND (reference sequence). The CDR3 DNA follows: TGTGCCAGTAGTATCGCGGGAGTGGACTACGAGCAGTACTTC. As protein: CASSIAGVDYEQYF.